The 28 T cell receptor beta chains below all came from one sample that was sequenced in a study of cytomegalovirus exposure and HLA in healthy donors. It was with 60 Vbeta and 13 Jbeta primers that the PCR ran. Only in-frame clones appear in the TCRdb table, and some are missing; sequencing was by immunoSEQ multiplex PCR. The table has some 140,000 clones, 77% seen once; the top ten hold around 1.3%. The sequencing input was PBMCs. The receptors were gathered from a woman in her 40s in good health and CMV-seronegative.

The chain combines TRBV19 with TRBJ1-5, with 8 bases lining up with TRBD1. The CDR3 extends over 16 amino acids. The V gene end was trimmed by 2 bases and the J gene end by 4 bases; junction bases not matched to a gene: 7. The germline gives CDR1 LNHDA, CDR2 SQIVND (reference sequence). The CDR3 nucleotides are TGTGCCAGTAGTATATCCAAAACAGGGGGTAATCAGCCCCAGCATTTT. Amino acids: CASSISKTGGNQPQHF. The full variable domain, completed using reference TRBV19 and TRBJ1-5, is DGGITQSPKYLFRKEGQNVTLSCEQNLNHDAMYWYRQDPGQGLRLIYYSQIVNDFQKGDIAEGYSVSREKKESFPLTVTSAQKNPTAFYLCASSISKTGGNQPQHFGDGTRLSIL.

This clone was observed once. The chain joins TRBV19 to TRBJ1-5, with TRBD1 identical over 8 bases. The CDR3 runs to 14 residues. From germline, CDR1 is LNHDA and CDR2 SQIVND (reference sequence). V lost 3 bases and J lost 6; bases outside the gene matches: 4. The chain's CDR3 is CASSIQGAGQPQHF. DNA of the CDR3: TGTGCCAGTAGTATCCAGGGGGCAGGTCAGCCCCAGCATTTT.

Notes on this clone: The junction differs from germline at one of its ends, possibly a read error. This chain uses TRBV19 with TRBJ1-1, with 7 bases identical to TRBD1. The CDR3 has 13 residues. The germline gives CDR1 LNHDA, CDR2 SQIVND (reference sequence). CDR3 bases: TGTGCCAGTAGTACGACAGGGAACATTGAAGCTTTCTTT. This translates into CASSTTGNIEAFF.

This clone turned up a few times. One end of the junction is discordant with germline, which a read error may explain. The chain recombines TRBV7-9 with TRBJ2-7; 8 bases agree with TRBD2. The CDR3 consists of 17 residues. Germline lookup yields CDR1 SEHNR and CDR2 FQNEAQ (reference sequence). CDR3 protein: CSSSPLGVGTRTYEQYF. CDR3 DNA sequence: TGTTCCAGCAGCCCCCTTGGGGTCGGGACTAGGACCTACGAGCAGTACTTC. Full variable domain (rest looked up from reference TRBV7-9 and TRBJ2-7): DTGVSQNPRHKITKRGQNVTFRCDPISEHNRLYWYRQTLGQGPEFLTYFQNEAQLEKSRLLSDRFSAERPKGSFSTLEIQRTEQGDSAMYLCSSSPLGVGTRTYEQYFGPGTRLTVT.

This chain connects TRBV18 to TRBJ1-2; D remains ambiguous. This CDR3 has 15 amino acids. Germline lookup yields CDR1 KGHSH and CDR2 LQKENI. The V end was cut by 2 bases, the J end by 0 bases, with 10 bases between. CDR3 sequence: CASSPGQAANYGYTF. CDR3 DNA: TGTGCCAGCTCACCAGGGCAGGCTGCTAACTATGGCTACACCTTC.

The chain has TRBV29-1 and TRBJ2-1, with TRBD1 matching 9 bases. The CDR3 consists of 14 residues. The V gene's germline CDR1 is SQVTM and CDR2 ANQGSEA. V shed 5 bases and J 7 bases; nucleotides not matched to a gene: 9. The CDR3 coding sequence is TGCAGCGTTTCCCCGGGACAGGGTAATAATGAGCAGTTCTTC. This encodes CSVSPGQGNNEQFF.

The gene calls are TRBV27 and TRBJ2-7; a weak D match, TRBD1 (6 bases). The CDR3 extends over 15 amino acids. The ends were cut back, 6 bases at V and 2 bases at J, with 17 bases in the middle. Looked up from germline, CDR1 is MNHEY and CDR2 is SMNVEV (reference sequence). CDR3 in amino acids: CASSPTGQPAYEQYF. The CDR3, as DNA: TGTGCCAGCAGCCCGACAGGACAGCCCGCCTACGAGCAGTACTTC.

The chain recombines TRBV10-3 with TRBJ2-3, with 7 bases aligning to TRBD2. This CDR3 region has 18 residues. With V trimmed by 2 bases and J by 0 bases, 11 bases remained unmatched. Germline CDR1 ENHRY, CDR2 SYGVKD. The CDR3 loop is CAISETTSSGGSTDTQYF. The DNA for the CDR3 is TGTGCCATCAGTGAGACCACTTCTAGCGGCGGTAGCACAGATACGCAGTATTTT.

This clone was seen just once. The chain carries TRBV27 and TRBJ2-3; tentative D call: TRBD2 (6 bases). The CDR3 length is 15 residues. V was trimmed by 6 bases and J by 4 bases, leaving 17 bases between them. Germline V gene lookup returns CDR1 MNHEY and CDR2 SMNVEV (reference sequence). Here the CDR3 reads CASSLRETGADTQYF. The DNA for the CDR3 is TGTGCCAGCAGCCTAAGAGAGACGGGAGCAGATACGCAGTATTTT.

The chain joins TRBV29-1 to TRBJ1-2, with D possibly matching TRBD1 (6 bases). The ends were cut back, 4 bases at V and 8 bases at J, with 11 bases in the middle. The germline CDR1 and CDR2 sequences are SQVTM and ANQGSEA. This CDR3 has 11 amino acids. CDR3 bases: TGCAGCGTTGGGGACACAGGCGGCTACACCTTC. It is translated as CSVGDTGGYTF.

The chain links TRBV7-8 to TRBJ1-2; 12 positions match TRBD1. The J segment lost 0 bases and the V segment lost 4 bases, leaving 9 bases of the junction unmatched. Germline CDR1 and CDR2: SGHVS and FQNEAQ. The CDR3 is 18 amino acids. The DNA of the CDR3 is TGTGCCAGCAGCTCTGCCGGGACAGGGGGCTGGACTAACTATGGCTACACCTTC. This sequence encodes CASSSAGTGGWTNYGYTF.

In this sample, this clone turned up a few times. The chain is built from TRBV6-1 and TRBJ1-3; D gene unclear. The CDR3 has 15 residues. Trimming removed 2 bases from V and 0 bases from J, with 8 bases in between. In germline, CDR1 is MNHNS, CDR2 SASEGT. The CDR3 DNA is TGTGCCAGCAGTGAAACACCCATCTCTGGAAACACCATATATTTT. Protein product: CASSETPISGNTIYF.

This chain uses TRBV7-2 with TRBJ1-2; 9 positions agree with TRBD1. CDR3 size: 16 residues. V shed 4 bases and J 4 bases; nucleotides not matched to a gene: 10. Germline V lookup: CDR1 SGHTA, CDR2 FQGNSA. CDR3 nucleotide sequence: TGTGCCAGCAGCTCGAGGACAGGGGAGGCGACCTATGGCTACACCTTC. Translated: CASSSRTGEATYGYTF.

The chain joins TRBV5-4 to TRBJ1-2, with D hard to call. V gave up 4 bases and J gave up 6 bases, with 16 bases separating them. Germline-derived CDR1 and CDR2 are SGHNT and YYREEE (reference sequence). The CDR3 extends over 14 amino acids. In DNA, the CDR3 is TGTGCCAGCAGCCCGAGGGCGGGGTGGGATGGCTACACCTTC. Its protein is CASSPRAGWDGYTF.

This clone was counted between two and nine times. The chain is built from TRBV2 and TRBJ1-2; TRBD1 matches 10 bases. CDR3 length: 12 amino acids. Looked up from germline, CDR1 is SNHLY and CDR2 is FYNNEI. V lost 4 bases to trimming and J lost 7 bases; unmatched junction nucleotides: 0. CDR3 in amino acids: CASSGDRGGYTF. The CDR3 DNA reads as TGTGCCAGCAGTGGGGACAGGGGTGGCTACACCTTC.

V is TRBV5-1 and J is TRBJ1-1; D is undetermined. Trimming shortened V by 4 bases and J by 6 bases, and 13 bases separated the two germline ends. The CDR3 has 13 residues. CDR1 and CDR2 (germline): SGHRS, YFSETQ. The CDR3 DNA sequence: TGCGCCAGCAGCGGAACCAACGAGGCTGAAGCTTTCTTT. Its translation is CASSGTNEAEAFF. The full variable domain, its missing parts supplied by reference TRBV5-1 and TRBJ1-1, is KAGVTQTPRYLIKTRGQQVTLSCSPISGHRSVSWYQQTPGQGLQFLFEYFSETQRNKGNFPGRFSGRQFSNSRSEMNVSTLELGDSALYLCASSGTNEAEAFFGQGTRLTVV.

The V call is TRBV7-9, the J call TRBJ1-2; D is unclear. Germline V gene lookup returns CDR1 SEHNR and CDR2 FQNEAQ (reference sequence). The CDR3 runs to 14 residues. Between the trimmed V and J ends, which lost 5 bases and 4 bases, there was a span of 14 bases. CDR3 DNA sequence: TGTGCCAGCAGCGCTAGTGCCCGTGTCTATGGCTACACCTTC. Translating gives CASSASARVYGYTF.

This sequence joins TRBV28 and TRBJ1-4; no clear D. Trimming left V 6 bases short and J 3 bases short, with 8 bases between. This CDR3 is built from 13 residues. The germline CDR1 and CDR2 sequences are MDHEN and SYDVKM. CDR3 nucleotides: TGTGCCAGCAGGCGGTTGGCTAATGAAAAACTGTTTTTT. This encodes CASRRLANEKLFF.

This clone was seen a single time. This chain's CDR3 is CASSLGGTGVYEQYF. The CDR3 DNA reads as TGCGCCAGCAGCTTGGGTGGGACAGGGGTCTACGAGCAGTACTTC. This rearrangement joins TRBV5-1 to TRBJ2-7; 10 bases are shared with TRBD1. Germline CDR1 and CDR2: SGHRS and YFSETQ. This CDR3 contains 15 residues. After removal of 0 bases from V and 3 bases from J, the junction contained 3 bases not matched to a gene. Looking up the rest from reference TRBV5-1 and TRBJ2-7 gives the full variable domain: KAGVTQTPRYLIKTRGQQVTLSCSPISGHRSVSWYQQTPGQGLQFLFEYFSETQRNKGNFPGRFSGRQFSNSRSEMNVSTLELGDSALYLCASSLGGTGVYEQYFGPGTRLTVT.

The chain combines TRBV4-2 with TRBJ1-6; 10 bases map to TRBD1. The germline V gene encodes CDR1 LGHNA and CDR2 YNFKEQ. The CDR3 totals 17 residues. With 0 bases clipped from V and 8 bases from J, the junction kept 7 bases outside the gene matches. CDR3: CASSQEVRDRGDSPLHF. The CDR3 DNA sequence: TGTGCCAGCAGCCAAGAGGTACGGGACAGGGGAGATTCACCCCTCCACTTT.

The chain joins TRBV11-3 to TRBJ2-1; 14 bases are a match to TRBD2. CDR1 and CDR2 (germline): SGHNT, YENEEA. The CDR3 totals 15 residues. V lost 6 bases and J lost 9; bases outside the gene matches: 7. CDR3 nucleotide sequence: TGTGCCAGCAGTACGGGACTAGCGGGGGTAGGTGAGCAGTTCTTC. Its protein product is CASSTGLAGVGEQFF.

This chain links TRBV19 with TRBJ1-4; a weak D match, TRBD1 (6 bases). Germline V gene data show CDR1 as LNHDA and CDR2 as SQIVND (reference sequence). The CDR3 has 14 residues. V was cut by 3 bases and J by 8 bases, with 13 bases left in between. Here the CDR3 reads CASSIRPGAEKLFF. In nucleotides, the CDR3 is TGTGCCAGTAGTATTCGGCCAGGGGCGGAAAAACTGTTTTTT.

This chain joins TRBV6-1 and TRBJ1-2; maybe TRBD1 (6 bases). Per the germline V gene, CDR1 is MNHNS and CDR2 is SASEGT. This CDR3 region has 11 residues. V lost 5 bases to trimming and J lost 10 bases, with 11 bases between them. CDR3 residues: CASSRDRIYTF. The CDR3 DNA reads TGTGCCAGCAGTCGAGACAGGATCTACACCTTC.

The chain joins TRBV6-6 to TRBJ2-5, with a possible D match to TRBD2 (6 bases). CDR3 length: 14 residues. Germline CDR1 MNHNY, CDR2 SVGAGI (reference sequence). Trimming pared 5 bases from V and 0 bases from J, leaving 10 bases between. CDR3 nucleotide sequence: TGTGCCAGCAGTAACGCGGGGAACCAAGAGACCCAGTACTTC. It encodes CASSNAGNQETQYF.

The chain links TRBV6-6 to TRBJ2-1; TRBD1 matches at 7 bases. The CDR3 totals 13 residues. With 4 bases clipped from V and 9 bases from J, the junction kept 6 bases outside the gene matches. CDR1 is MNHNY and CDR2 is SVGAGI in the germline V gene (reference sequence). CDR3 residues: CASSFTGVGEQFF. CDR3 coding DNA: TGTGCCAGCAGTTTCACAGGGGTGGGTGAGCAGTTCTTC.

This chain connects TRBV2 to TRBJ1-6; weak D call: TRBD1 (5 bases). V was shortened by 10 bases and J by 4 bases, with 11 bases between the two germline ends. The CDR3 is made up of 13 amino acids. The germline gives CDR1 SNHLY, CDR2 FYNNEI. The CDR3 DNA reads TGTGCCACACAGGATGATTATAATTCACCCCTCCACTTT. This encodes CATQDDYNSPLHF.

This chain joins TRBV28 and TRBJ1-1, with D maybe TRBD1 (6 bases). Germline CDR1 MDHEN, CDR2 SYDVKM. This CDR3 is built from 15 residues. V shed 3 bases and J shed 9 bases, with 20 bases lying between them. CDR3: CASSLTTGRRAQAFF. CDR3 DNA sequence: TGTGCCAGCAGTTTGACGACAGGAAGAAGGGCTCAAGCTTTCTTT.

The chain links TRBV6-1 to TRBJ1-1; 7 positions agree with TRBD1. Germline values: CDR1 MNHNS, CDR2 SASEGT. The CDR3 extends over 15 amino acids. Trimming removed 4 bases from V and 2 bases from J; junction bases left unmatched: 7. This chain's CDR3 is CASSVGQERNTEAFF. The CDR3 DNA follows: TGTGCCAGCAGTGTCGGACAGGAAAGAAACACTGAAGCTTTCTTT.